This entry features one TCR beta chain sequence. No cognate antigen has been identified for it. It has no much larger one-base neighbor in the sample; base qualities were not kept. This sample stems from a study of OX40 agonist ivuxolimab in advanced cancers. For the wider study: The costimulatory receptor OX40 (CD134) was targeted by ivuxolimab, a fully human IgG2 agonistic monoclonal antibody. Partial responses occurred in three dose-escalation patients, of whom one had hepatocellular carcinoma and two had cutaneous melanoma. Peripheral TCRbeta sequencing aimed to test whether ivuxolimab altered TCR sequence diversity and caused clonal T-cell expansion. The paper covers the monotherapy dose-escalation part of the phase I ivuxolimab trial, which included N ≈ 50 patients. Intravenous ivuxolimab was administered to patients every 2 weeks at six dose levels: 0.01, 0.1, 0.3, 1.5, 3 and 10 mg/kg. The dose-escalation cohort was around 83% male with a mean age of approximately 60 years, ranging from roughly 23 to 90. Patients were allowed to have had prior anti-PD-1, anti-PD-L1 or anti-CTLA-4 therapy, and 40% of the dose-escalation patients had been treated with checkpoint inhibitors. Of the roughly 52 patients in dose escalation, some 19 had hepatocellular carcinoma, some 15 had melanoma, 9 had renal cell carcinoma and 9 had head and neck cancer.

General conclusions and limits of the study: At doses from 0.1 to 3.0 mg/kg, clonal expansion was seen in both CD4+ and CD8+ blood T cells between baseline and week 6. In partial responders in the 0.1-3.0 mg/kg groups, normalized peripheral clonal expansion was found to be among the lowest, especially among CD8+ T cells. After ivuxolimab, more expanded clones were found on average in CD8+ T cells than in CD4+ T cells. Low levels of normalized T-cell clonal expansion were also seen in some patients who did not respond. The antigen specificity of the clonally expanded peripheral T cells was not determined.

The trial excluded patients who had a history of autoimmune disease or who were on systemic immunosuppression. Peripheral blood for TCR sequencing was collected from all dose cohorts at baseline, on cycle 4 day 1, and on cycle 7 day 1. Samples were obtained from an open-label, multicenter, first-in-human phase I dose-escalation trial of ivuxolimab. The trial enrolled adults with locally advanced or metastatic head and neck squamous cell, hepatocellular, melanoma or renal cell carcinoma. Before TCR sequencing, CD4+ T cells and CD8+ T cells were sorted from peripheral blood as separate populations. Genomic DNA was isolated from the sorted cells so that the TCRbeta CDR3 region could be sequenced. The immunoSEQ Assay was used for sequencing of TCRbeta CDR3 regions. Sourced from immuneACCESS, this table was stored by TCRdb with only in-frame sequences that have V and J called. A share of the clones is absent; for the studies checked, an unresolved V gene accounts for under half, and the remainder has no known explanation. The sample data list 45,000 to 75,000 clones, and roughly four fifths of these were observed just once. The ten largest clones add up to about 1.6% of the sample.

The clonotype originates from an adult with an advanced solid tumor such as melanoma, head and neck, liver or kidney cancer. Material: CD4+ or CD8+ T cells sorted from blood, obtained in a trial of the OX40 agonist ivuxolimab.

Here is the DNA: TGTGCCAGCAGCTTAGCCAGGGGTTTGAATGAGCAGTTCTTC. Its protein product is CASSLARGLNEQFF. Recombination linked TRBV7-9 to TRBJ2-1; tentative D gene TRBD1, with 6 bases matching. At the junction V is shortened by 0 bases and J by 7 bases, with 10 bases in between. Inclusive of the bounding cysteine and phenylalanine, the CDR3 is 14 residues long. Of all the DNA, just the CDR3 is kept, 42 bases in frame from base 1. CDR1 and CDR2 are drawn from the germline V gene (reference sequence): SEHNR, FQNEAQ.